This T cell receptor beta chain was captured in a study of blood T cell repertoires in COVID-19. Produced via immunoSEQ multiplex PCR; TCRdb's table is partial and in-frame only. The data contain 150,000 to 200,000 clones, roughly 77% of them singletons. J gave up 5 bases and V 0 bases, and 10 bases lay outside the gene matches. Germline CDR1 reads SGDLS; CDR2 reads YYNGEE. The CDR3 contains 16 residues. The clonotype originates from a woman between 50 and 59 years old with acute COVID-19. The chain recombines TRBV9 with TRBJ1-2; 7 positions match TRBD1. The sample taken for sequencing was PBMCs or T cells enriched from blood (not recorded which). The CDR3 DNA follows: TGTGCCAGCAGCGTAGGGCCCCAAGGGACAGCGTATGGCTACACCTTC. Translated, it gives CASSVGPQGTAYGYTF.